This paragraph covers one T cell receptor beta chain sequence. Its specificity is unknown. Germline assignment: CDR1 LGHDT and CDR2 YNNKEL (reference sequence). V was clipped by 1 base and J by 0 bases, with 13 bases between them. This CDR3 region has 17 residues. This entry belongs to a study of T-cell reconstitution after alpha-beta-depleted transplantation in children. Study-level findings and limits: By one year post-transplant, T-cell counts and diversity largely arose from T cells that were newly produced.

Preparing the TCRbeta library involved the use of unique molecular identifiers. TCRdb passed the PCR reads through MiXCR, listing each CDR3 protein once. The sample holds around 450,000 distinct CDR3 sequences, about 40% seen once. The V gene is TRBV3-1, the J gene TRBJ1-5; weak D call: TRBD1 (5 bases). The sample was PBMCs, taken before TCRalphabeta/CD19-depleted stem cell transplant. The sequence derives from a girl aged 2 to 9 with aplastic anemia, due to receive a stem cell transplant. CDR3 DNA sequence: TGTGCCAGCAGCCAAGGAAAGCAGGGATATAGCAATCAGCCCCAGCATTTT. Encoded protein: CASSQGKQGYSNQPQHF. The variable domain in full, completed from reference TRBV3-1 and TRBJ1-5, reads DTAVSQTPKYLVTQMGNDKSIKCEQNLGHDTMYWYKQDSKKFLKIMFSYNNKELIINETVPNRFSPKSPDKAHLNLHINSLELGDSAVYFCASSQGKQGYSNQPQHFGDGTRLSIL.